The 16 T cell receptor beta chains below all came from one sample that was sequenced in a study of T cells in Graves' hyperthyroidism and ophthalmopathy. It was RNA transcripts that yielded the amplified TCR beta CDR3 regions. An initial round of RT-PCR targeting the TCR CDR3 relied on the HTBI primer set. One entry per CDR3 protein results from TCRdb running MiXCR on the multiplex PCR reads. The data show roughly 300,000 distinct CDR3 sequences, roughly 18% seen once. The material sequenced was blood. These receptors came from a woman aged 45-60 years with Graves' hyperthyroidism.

CDR3 sequence reads: CASWGAGLIYQAQPQHF. The CDR3 nucleotides read TGTGCCAGCTGGGGGGCAGGTCTGATTTATCAGGCTCAGCCCCAGCATTTT. The chain recombines TRBV6-2 or TRBV6-3 with TRBJ1-5; D might be TRBD1 (6 bases). The germline V and J ends were trimmed by 8 bases and 6 bases, with 26 bases remaining between them. The germline CDR1 and CDR2 sequences are MNHEY and SVGEGT. There are 17 residues in the CDR3.

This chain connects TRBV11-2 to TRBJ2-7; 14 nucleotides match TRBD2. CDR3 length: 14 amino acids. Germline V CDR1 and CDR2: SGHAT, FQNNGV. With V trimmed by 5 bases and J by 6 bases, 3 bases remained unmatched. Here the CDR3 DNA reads TGTGCCAGCAGCCAGACTAGCGGGAGGGCCGAGCAGTACTTC. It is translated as CASSQTSGRAEQYF.

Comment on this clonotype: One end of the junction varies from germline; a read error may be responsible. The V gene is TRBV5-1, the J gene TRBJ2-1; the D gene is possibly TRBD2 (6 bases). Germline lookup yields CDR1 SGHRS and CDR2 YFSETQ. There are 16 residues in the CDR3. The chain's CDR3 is CASSLGQLAGYNEQFF. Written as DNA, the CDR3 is TGTGCCAGCAGCTTAGGGCAACTAGCAGGTTACAATGAGCAGTTCTTC. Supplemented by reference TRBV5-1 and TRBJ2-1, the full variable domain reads KAGVTQTPRYLIKTRGQQVTLSCSPISGHRSVSWYQQTPGQGLQFLFEYFSETQRNKGNFPGRFSGRQFSNSRSEMNVSTLELGDSALYLCASSLGQLAGYNEQFFGPGTRLTVL.

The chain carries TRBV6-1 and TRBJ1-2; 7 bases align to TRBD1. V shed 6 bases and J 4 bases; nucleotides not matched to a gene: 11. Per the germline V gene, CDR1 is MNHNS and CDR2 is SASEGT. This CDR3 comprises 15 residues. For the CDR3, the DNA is TGTGCCAGCAGCCCTTACCGGGACAGCACCTATGGCTACACCTTC. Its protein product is CASSPYRDSTYGYTF.

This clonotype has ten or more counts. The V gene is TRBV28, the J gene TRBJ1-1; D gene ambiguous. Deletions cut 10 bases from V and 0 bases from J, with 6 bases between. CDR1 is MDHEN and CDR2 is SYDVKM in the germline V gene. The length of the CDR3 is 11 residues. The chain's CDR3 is CATEVNTEAFF. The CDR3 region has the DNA TGTGCCACGGAGGTGAACACTGAAGCTTTCTTT. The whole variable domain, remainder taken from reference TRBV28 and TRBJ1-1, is DVKVTQSSRYLVKRTGEKVFLECVQDMDHENMFWYRQDPGLGLRLIYFSYDVKMKEKGDIPEGYSVSREKKERFSLILESASTNQTSMYLCATEVNTEAFFGQGTRLTVV.

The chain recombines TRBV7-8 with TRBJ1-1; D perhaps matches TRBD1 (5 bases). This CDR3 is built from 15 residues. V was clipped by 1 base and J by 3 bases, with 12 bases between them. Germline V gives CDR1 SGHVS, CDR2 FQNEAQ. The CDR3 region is CASSLGRGGDTEAFF. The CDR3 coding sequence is TGTGCCAGCAGCTTAGGGAGGGGAGGGGACACTGAAGCTTTCTTT.

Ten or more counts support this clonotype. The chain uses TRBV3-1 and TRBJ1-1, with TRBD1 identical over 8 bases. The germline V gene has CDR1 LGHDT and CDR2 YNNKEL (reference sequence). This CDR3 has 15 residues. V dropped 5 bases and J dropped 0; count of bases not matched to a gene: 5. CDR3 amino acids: CASSTRQGMNTEAFF. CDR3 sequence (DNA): TGTGCCAGCAGCACCCGACAGGGGATGAACACTGAAGCTTTCTTT.

The CDR3 sequence: CASSFGTGGAGNTEAFF. In DNA, the CDR3 is TGTGCCAGCAGCTTTGGGACAGGGGGCGCAGGGAACACTGAAGCTTTCTTT. The chain is built from TRBV13 and TRBJ1-1, with 12 nucleotides matching TRBD1. V lost 3 bases, J lost 1 base, and 6 bases stayed unmatched. CDR1 and CDR2 from the germline V gene are PRHDT and FYEKMQ (reference sequence). This CDR3 has 17 residues.

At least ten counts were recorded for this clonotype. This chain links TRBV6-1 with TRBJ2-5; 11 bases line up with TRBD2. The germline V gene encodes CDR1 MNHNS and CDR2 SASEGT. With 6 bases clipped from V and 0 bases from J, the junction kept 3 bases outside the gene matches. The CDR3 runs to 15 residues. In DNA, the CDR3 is TGTGCCAGCAGCCCTAGCGGGGGGAACCAAGAGACCCAGTACTTC. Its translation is CASSPSGGNQETQYF.

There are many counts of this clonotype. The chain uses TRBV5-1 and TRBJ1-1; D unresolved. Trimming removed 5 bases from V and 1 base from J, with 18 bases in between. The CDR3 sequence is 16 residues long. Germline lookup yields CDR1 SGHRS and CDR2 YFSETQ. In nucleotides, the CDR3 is TGCGCCAGCAGGCAAGTCCCAGGACTCAGGAACACTGAAGCTTTCTTT. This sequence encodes CASRQVPGLRNTEAFF.

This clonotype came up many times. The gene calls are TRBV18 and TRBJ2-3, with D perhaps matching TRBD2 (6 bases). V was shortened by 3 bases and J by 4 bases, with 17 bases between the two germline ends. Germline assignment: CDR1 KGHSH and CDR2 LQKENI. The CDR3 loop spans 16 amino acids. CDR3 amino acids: CASSPPEQTSSDTQYF. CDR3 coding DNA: TGTGCCAGCTCACCCCCCGAACAGACTAGTTCAGATACGCAGTATTTT. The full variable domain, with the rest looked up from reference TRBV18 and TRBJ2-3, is NAGVMQNPRHLVRRRGQEARLRCSPMKGHSHVYWYRQLPEEGLKFMVYLQKENIIDESGMPKERFSAEFPKEGPSILRIQQVVRGDSAAYFCASSPPEQTSSDTQYFGPGTRLTVL.

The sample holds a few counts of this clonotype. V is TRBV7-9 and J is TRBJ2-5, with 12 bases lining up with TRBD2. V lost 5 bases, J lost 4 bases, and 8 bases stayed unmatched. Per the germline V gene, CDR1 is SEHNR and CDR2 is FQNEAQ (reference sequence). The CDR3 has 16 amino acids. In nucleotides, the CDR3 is TGTGCCAGCAGCCGGGCGACTAGCGGGGGAGGAGAGACCCAGTACTTC. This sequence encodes CASSRATSGGGETQYF.

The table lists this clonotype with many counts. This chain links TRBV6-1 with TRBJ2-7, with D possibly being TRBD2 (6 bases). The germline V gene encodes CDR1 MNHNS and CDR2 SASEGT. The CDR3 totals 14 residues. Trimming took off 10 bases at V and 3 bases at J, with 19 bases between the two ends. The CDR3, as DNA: TGTGCCACCTCTTTAGCGGACGCCCTCTACGAGCAGTACGTC. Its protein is CATSLADALYEQYV.

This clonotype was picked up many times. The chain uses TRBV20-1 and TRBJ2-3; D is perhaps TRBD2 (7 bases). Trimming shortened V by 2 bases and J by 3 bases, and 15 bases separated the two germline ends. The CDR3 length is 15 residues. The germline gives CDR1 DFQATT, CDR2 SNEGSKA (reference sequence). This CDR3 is CSARLLAGATDTQYF. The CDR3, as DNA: TGCAGTGCTAGACTTCTGGCGGGGGCGACAGATACGCAGTATTTT.

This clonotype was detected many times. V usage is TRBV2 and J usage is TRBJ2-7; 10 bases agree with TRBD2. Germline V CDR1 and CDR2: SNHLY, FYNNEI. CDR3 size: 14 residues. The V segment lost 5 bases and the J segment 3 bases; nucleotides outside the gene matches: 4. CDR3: CASSPTSGIYEQYF. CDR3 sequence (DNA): TGTGCCAGCAGTCCCACTAGCGGGATCTACGAGCAGTACTTC.

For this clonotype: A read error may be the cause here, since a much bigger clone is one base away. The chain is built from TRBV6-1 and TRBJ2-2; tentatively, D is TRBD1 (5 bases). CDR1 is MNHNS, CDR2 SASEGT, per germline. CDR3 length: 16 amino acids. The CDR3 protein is CANSEGVTVVTGELFF. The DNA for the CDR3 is TGTGCCAACAGTGAAGGGGTGACAGTGGTCACCGGGGAGCTGTTTTTT.